This T cell receptor (beta chain) was documented in a study of cytomegalovirus exposure and HLA in healthy donors. The study ran its PCR with 60 Vbeta and 13 Jbeta primers. Using immunoSEQ multiplex PCR, the repertoire was profiled, and TCRdb retains in-frame clones only, with some absent. Of some 110,000 clones in the sample, 60% to 85% are singletons; the top ten hold over 1.5%. The CDR3 contains 15 residues. With 7 bases removed from V and 4 bases from J, the gap between germline ends came to 17 bases. Germline V gene sequence: CDR1 MDHEN, CDR2 SYDVKM. The source of this sequence is a woman aged 18-29 years in good health and CMV-seronegative. Sequenced: PBMCs. This chain links TRBV28 with TRBJ1-3, with D hard to call. The CDR3 region is CASTSRTGAGNTIYF. In DNA form, the CDR3 reads TGTGCCAGCACCTCGCGTACGGGTGCGGGAAACACCATATATTTT.